This T cell receptor (beta chain) was sequenced during a study of PD-1 blockade in classical Hodgkin lymphoma (dated by TCRdb to between 2020 and 2021). Study-level background: Nivolumab dosing was 3 mg/kg intravenously every 2 weeks, continuing until either disease progression or unacceptable toxicity. The study used TCR beta sequencing and CyTOF to define a peripheral blood immune signature of response to PD-1 blockade in classical Hodgkin lymphoma.

Sample time point, as interpreted from the label and publication: cycle 2 day 1 (C2D1) of nivolumab. Relapse after autologous stem cell transplantation had occurred in all trial patients, and cohorts A, B and C were distinguished by prior brentuximab vedotin exposure. The trial cohort included more than 55 patients with relapsed/refractory classical Hodgkin lymphoma, and each patient had a best overall response of complete response, partial response or progressive disease. In the multi-cohort phase II CheckMate 205 trial, trial patients received single-agent nivolumab. An independent review committee assessed best overall response using the 2007 International Working Group response criteria. PBMCs from the trial were collected at three points: immediately before nivolumab initiation (C1D1), and during therapy at cycle 2 day 1 and cycle 4 day 1. Peripheral blood was collected in 8 mL Vacutainer Cell Preparation Tubes, from which PBMCs were isolated by centrifugation and then cryopreserved.

In regard to this clone: The target of this receptor is not known. Base qualities are missing; no much larger clone stands one base away.

General conclusions and limits of the study: CD4+ but not CD8+ TCR diversity rose significantly by C4D1 (p=0.0027 vs p=0.16), most apparent in complete responders (p=0.02). Diversity was lower in patients who began nivolumab less than 1 year after ASCT, so these patients were left out of later analyses to avoid confounding by immune reconstitution. The study was limited to a single clinical trial cohort, and causes of repertoire differences, possibly disease activity or prior therapy, remained undefined. Trial patients achieving complete response had baseline diversity similar to newly diagnosed patients, whereas partial responders and progressors had significantly lower diversity. Baseline TCR diversity was reported to be lower in newly diagnosed patients than in healthy donors, and even lower in relapsed/refractory patients.

Taken from cysteine to phenylalanine, the CDR3 has 15 residues. Only the CDR3 DNA stays, 45 bases, in frame from base 1. CDR1 and CDR2 were assigned from the germline V gene (reference sequence) as MNHNY and SVGAGI. For this chain, trimming is 8 bases at the V end and 6 bases at the J end, and the number of junction bases without a gene match is 14. Genomic DNA was isolated using the Qiagen DNeasy kit from unsorted PBMCs as well as from negatively selected CD4+ and CD8+ fractions. TCR beta CDR3 regions were amplified by immunoSEQ multiplex PCR using primers annealing to V and J segments. A synthetic immune receptor repertoire was used to minimize amplification bias, and any residual bias was removed computationally once sequencing was done. The paper's data handling went like this. Repertoire diversity was quantified as the Shannon entropy index using custom Python scripts. Unsorted, CD4+ and CD8+ repertoires were analyzed separately, except in combined analyses where CD4+ and CD8+ sequences were merged in silico. Clonal expansion was defined as a frequency increase of at least 2-fold after treatment compared with C1D1, and clones undetected at baseline were assigned a pseudocount of 0.5. Singleton clones were defined as clones with 0 or 1 copy at C1D1, and non-singleton clones were defined as clones with 2 or more copies. Clones expanded in unsorted samples were assigned a CD4+, CD8+ or unknown annotation through matching of protein sequences in sorted samples from the same patient. Wilcoxon tests were applied to paired samples to test diversity changes from C1D1 to C4D1. The table comes from immuneACCESS by way of TCRdb, which keeps in-frame sequences with V and J called. Part of the clones is missing from these tables; in studies checked, under half for an unresolved V gene and the rest for unknown reasons. That table is the source of V, J and clone size, and D and trimming were worked out from the DNA. Recorded for this sample are roughly 140,000 clones; about four fifths of them occurred a single time. Jointly, the top ten make up roughly 9.8% of the sample.

The chain couples TRBV6-6 to TRBJ2-7; the junction holds 9 bases that match TRBD2. The source is a human donor with classical Hodgkin lymphoma. The material sequenced was peripheral blood mononuclear cells (PBMCs), taken before the second cycle of nivolumab. The CDR3: CASDTRLAGLSEQYF. In nucleotide form, the sequence is TGTGCCAGCGACACCCGGCTAGCGGGGCTCAGCGAGCAGTACTTC.